These 8 T cell receptor beta chains share one sample of origin, sequenced in a study of T cell repertoires in cytomegalovirus infection. One entry per CDR3 protein results from TCRdb running MiXCR on the reads. This sample has around 300,000 distinct CDR3 sequences, with approximately 22% found just once. These TCRs are of unknown antigen specificity. This specimen was cultured PBMCs, taken from culture after CMV antigen stimulation. These receptor sequences come from a human donor in good health (CMV status not recorded). Some clones in this sample may be carry-over from other donors' samples.

This clonotype was seen many times. The chain uses TRBV19 and TRBJ2-1; D not resolved. The CDR3 consists of 15 residues. Germline V CDR1 and CDR2: LNHDA, SQIVND (reference sequence). The V and J ends lost 3 bases and 0 bases respectively, with 9 bases between them. CDR3 region: CASSIDLSSYNEQFF. The CDR3 nucleotides are TGTGCCAGTAGTATCGACTTGAGCTCCTACAATGAGCAGTTCTTC.

The chain links TRBV12-3 or TRBV12-4 to TRBJ1-5; D not resolved. The CDR3 is 14 amino acids. V lost 3 bases to trimming and J lost 2 bases, with 8 bases between them. CDR3 region: CASSFIGGNQPQHF. The CDR3 bases are TGTGCCAGCAGTTTTATTGGGGGCAATCAGCCCCAGCATTTT.

This clonotype appeared a few times. The V and J genes are TRBV12-3 or TRBV12-4 and TRBJ2-4, with D possibly matching TRBD2 (6 bases). The germline V and J ends were trimmed by 2 bases and 3 bases, with 17 bases remaining between them. The CDR3 runs to 17 residues. The CDR3 nucleotides read TGTGCCAGCAGTTTATATGGTACGGGAGCTGGCAAAAACATTCAGTACTTC. This sequence encodes CASSLYGTGAGKNIQYF.

This clonotype was recorded at least ten times. The chain has TRBV7-2 and TRBJ1-1; D uncertain. This CDR3 is built from 12 residues. From germline, CDR1 is SGHTA and CDR2 FQGNSA. V lost 5 bases to trimming and J lost 5 bases, with 9 bases between them. CDR3 in amino acids: CASSPLRTEAFF. The CDR3 DNA follows: TGTGCCAGCAGCCCACTAAGGACTGAAGCTTTCTTT.

This clonotype was seen more than once but under ten times. The chain combines TRBV4-1 with TRBJ1-1; TRBD1 is a possible D gene (5 bases). V shed 5 bases and J shed 0 bases, with 19 bases lying between them. This CDR3 has 17 amino acids. The germline V gene has CDR1 MGHRA and CDR2 YSYEKL. The CDR3, as DNA: TGCGCCAGCAGCAATCGACAGTCCGGATTAATGAACACTGAAGCTTTCTTT. Protein product: CASSNRQSGLMNTEAFF.

This clonotype was seen many times. V and J are TRBV7-8 and TRBJ1-3; no definite D call. The CDR3 totals 14 residues. V was cut by 1 base and J by 2 bases, with 6 bases left in between. The germline V gene encodes CDR1 SGHVS and CDR2 FQNEAQ. The CDR3 here is CASSLGQTGNTIYF. CDR3 DNA: TGTGCCAGCAGCTTAGGGCAGACTGGAAACACCATATATTTT.

A few counts support this clonotype. The V call is TRBV11-2, the J call TRBJ2-1; 7 nucleotides line up with TRBD2. Germline CDR1 and CDR2: SGHAT and FQNNGV. This CDR3 has 15 amino acids. The J segment lost 2 bases and the V segment lost 3 bases, leaving 4 bases of the junction unmatched. The CDR3 DNA reads as TGTGCCAGCAGCTTCCAGGGAGGGGCCTACAATGAGCAGTTCTTC. Protein: CASSFQGGAYNEQFF.

The sample holds a few counts of this clonotype. Sequence at one end of the junction differs from germline and may be a read error. The chain joins TRBV5-3 to TRBJ2-5, with unresolved D. TRBV5-3 is classed as an ORF, of uncertain function. CDR3 length equals 14 residues. CDR3 DNA: TGTGCCAGCAGCTTGAATGGGCACGGAGAGACCCAGTACTTC. As protein: CASSLNGHGETQYF.